This T cell receptor beta chain was sequenced for a study of shared clonotypes between healthy human individuals. Overall study results and limits: Rarefaction analysis demonstrated incomplete sorted-subset sequencing notwithstanding large depth.

The authors split each subset's genomic DNA evenly across several immunoSEQ plates. Only in-frame clones appear in the TCRdb table, and some are missing; sequencing was by immunoSEQ multiplex PCR. The sample holds roughly 2 million clones; 90% to 96% are singletons and the top ten take more than 0.1%. This clone was detected once. Its cognate antigen is unknown. Germline CDR1 is MDHEN and CDR2 is SYDVKM. J lost 9 bases, V lost 4 bases, and 18 bases had no gene match. The CDR3 is made up of 18 amino acids. This clonotype originated in a young man in good health. The chain couples TRBV28 to TRBJ1-6, with TRBD1 matching over 7 bases. Specimen: naive CD4+ T cells sorted from blood. Described subset: CD45RA+ positively selected. CDR3 sequence (DNA): TGTGCCAGCAGTTCCGTCGGGGACAGCTCCCCCGAGGGTTCACCCCTCCACTTT. It specifies CASSSVGDSSPEGSPLHF.